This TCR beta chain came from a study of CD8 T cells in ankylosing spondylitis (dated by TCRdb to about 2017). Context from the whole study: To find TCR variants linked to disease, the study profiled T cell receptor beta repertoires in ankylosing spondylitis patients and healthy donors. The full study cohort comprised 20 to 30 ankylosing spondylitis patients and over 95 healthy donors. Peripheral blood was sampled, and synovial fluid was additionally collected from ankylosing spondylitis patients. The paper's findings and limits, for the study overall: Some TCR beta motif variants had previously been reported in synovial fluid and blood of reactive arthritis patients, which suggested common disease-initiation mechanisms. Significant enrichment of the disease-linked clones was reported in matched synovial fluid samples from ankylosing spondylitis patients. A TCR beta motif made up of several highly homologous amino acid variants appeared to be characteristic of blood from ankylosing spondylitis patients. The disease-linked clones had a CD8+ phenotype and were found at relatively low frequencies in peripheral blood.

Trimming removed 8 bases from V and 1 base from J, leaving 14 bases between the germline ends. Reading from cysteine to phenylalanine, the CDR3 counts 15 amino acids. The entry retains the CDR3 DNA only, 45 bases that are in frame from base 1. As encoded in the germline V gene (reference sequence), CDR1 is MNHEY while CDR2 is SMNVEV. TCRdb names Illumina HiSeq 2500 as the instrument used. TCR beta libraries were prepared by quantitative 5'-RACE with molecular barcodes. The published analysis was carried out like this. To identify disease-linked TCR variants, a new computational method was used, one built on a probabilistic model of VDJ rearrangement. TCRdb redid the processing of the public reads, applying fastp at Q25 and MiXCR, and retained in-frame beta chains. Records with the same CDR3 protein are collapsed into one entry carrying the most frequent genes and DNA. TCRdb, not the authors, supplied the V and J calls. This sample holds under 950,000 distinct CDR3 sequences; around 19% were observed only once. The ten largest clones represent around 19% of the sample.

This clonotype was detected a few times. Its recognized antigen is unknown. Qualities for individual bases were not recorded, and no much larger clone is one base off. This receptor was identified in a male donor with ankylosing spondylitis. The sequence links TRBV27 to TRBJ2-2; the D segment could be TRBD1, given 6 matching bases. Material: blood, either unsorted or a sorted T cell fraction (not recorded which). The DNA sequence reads TGTGCCAGCCAGGGGACCCACCTGAACACCGGGGAGCTGTTTTTT. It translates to CASQGTHLNTGELFF.